The T cell receptor beta chain under discussion was sequenced for a study of T cell responses to AZD1222 COVID-19 vaccine. Study-level results: Spike as a whole was targeted by vaccine-associated CD4 TCRs, dominant at 160-218 and 743-854.

V was pared by 3 bases and J by 4 bases, with 10 bases between. The CDR3 length is 14 residues. Germline lookup yields CDR1 MDHEN and CDR2 SYDVKM. This clone has just one count. Its antigen is not known. Data came from immunoSEQ multiplex PCR; TCRdb stores just in-frame clones and leaves some out. The sample yields roughly 110,000 clones, around 90% seen once. This rearrangement joins TRBV28 to TRBJ1-5; D is unresolved. The sequence was collected from an adult in good health. The sequences come from peripheral blood, collected on day 0 of AZD1222 vaccination. This CDR3 is CASSFYFGNQPQHF. DNA of the CDR3: TGTGCCAGCAGTTTCTATTTTGGGAATCAGCCCCAGCATTTT.